What follows are 25 T cell receptor beta chains derived from one specimen sequenced in a study of blood T cell repertoires in COVID-19. The protocol was immunoSEQ multiplex PCR, while the TCRdb copy is restricted to in-frame clones and leaves out a portion. The repertoire includes 100,000 or so clones, around nine tenths of them detected once, and 1.9% sits in the top ten. The sample consisted of peripheral blood. The source of these receptors is a woman in her forties or fifties with COVID-19, enrolled during active disease.

The chain has TRBV27 and TRBJ2-3, with a tentative D call TRBD2 (6 bases). Between the trimmed V and J ends, which lost 6 bases and 8 bases, there was a span of 12 bases. This CDR3 region has 12 residues. The V gene's germline CDR1 is MNHEY and CDR2 SMNVEV (reference sequence). The chain's CDR3 is CASRPLGGTQYF. The CDR3 DNA sequence: TGTGCCAGCAGGCCCTTGGGGGGTACGCAGTATTTT.

This chain uses TRBV5-1 with TRBJ2-6, with TRBD1 as a possible D gene (5 bases). This CDR3 contains 18 residues. Germline CDR1 and CDR2: SGHRS and YFSETQ. V gave up 0 bases and J gave up 0 bases, with 13 bases separating them. CDR3 nucleotide sequence: TGCGCCAGCAGCTTGGCCTTCACAGGAATCTCTGGGGCCAACGTCCTGACTTTC. As protein: CASSLAFTGISGANVLTF.

The chain is built from TRBV12-3 or TRBV12-4 and TRBJ2-1, with a tentative D call TRBD2 (6 bases). The V end lost 5 bases, the J end lost 7 bases, and 12 bases lay between the germline ends. This CDR3 has 13 amino acids. Written as DNA, the CDR3 is TGTGCCAGCAGTCTGGGACGGGGGAATGAGCAGTTCTTC. It yields the protein CASSLGRGNEQFF.

This clone was recorded once. This chain uses TRBV21-1 with TRBJ1-2; the table's D gene call, TRBD1, was not cross checked with the DNA. TRBV21-1 is marked as a pseudogene. This CDR3 contains 12 residues. Here the CDR3 reads CASSLTGDGYTF. The CDR3, as DNA: TGTGCCAGCAGCTTGACAGGGGATGGCTACACCTTC.

The J gene is TRBJ1-2, the V gene TRBV24-1; tentative D call: TRBD1 (5 bases). The germline V gene encodes CDR1 KGHDR and CDR2 SFDVKD. Trimming took 4 bases from V and 3 from J, leaving 8 bases between them. The CDR3 extends over 13 amino acids. The CDR3 reads CATSDHRYYGYTF. CDR3 DNA sequence: TGTGCCACCAGTGACCACAGGTACTATGGCTACACCTTC.

This clone appeared a single time. The CDR3 sequence is CASSLFLLPYEQYF. The DNA for the CDR3 is TGTGCCAGCAGCTTATTCTTACTTCCCTACGAGCAGTACTTC. The J gene is TRBJ2-7, the V gene TRBV11-2; no reliable D call. CDR1 is SGHAT, CDR2 FQNNGV, per germline. Between the trimmed V and J ends, which lost 2 bases and 2 bases, there was a span of 10 bases. This CDR3 region has 14 residues.

This chain joins TRBV4-1 and TRBJ1-1, with D possibly being TRBD1 (6 bases). CDR3 length equals 15 residues. Germline CDR1 MGHRA, CDR2 YSYEKL. V lost 0 bases and J 7 bases, leaving 15 bases between the germline ends. The CDR3 loop is CASSQEFRGGIEAFF. As DNA, the CDR3 is TGCGCCAGCAGCCAAGAATTTAGGGGGGGGATTGAAGCTTTCTTT.

The rearrangement links TRBV9 to TRBJ1-1; 7 nucleotides match TRBD1. The CDR3 loop spans 14 amino acids. From germline, CDR1 is SGDLS and CDR2 YYNGEE. The V and J ends lost 4 bases and 2 bases, in that order; junction bases with no gene match: 5. The CDR3 sequence is CASSRQGGNTEAFF. DNA for the CDR3: TGTGCCAGCAGCAGACAGGGAGGCAACACTGAAGCTTTCTTT.

The rearrangement joins TRBV24-1 to TRBJ1-5; D may be TRBD1 (5 bases). Germline V gene sequence: CDR1 KGHDR, CDR2 SFDVKD. This CDR3 is built from 13 residues. Trimming took 10 bases from V and 5 from J, leaving 14 bases between them. As DNA, the CDR3 is TGTGCCACGCACGGGGGTTTGGATCAGCCCCAGCATTTT. Amino acid sequence: CATHGGLDQPQHF.

The J gene is TRBJ1-2, the V gene TRBV7-3; D might be TRBD1 (6 bases). Germline V CDR1 and CDR2: SGHTA, FQGTGA. This CDR3 is built from 14 residues. The V gene lost 5 bases and the J gene lost 7 bases, with 17 bases spanning the gap. CDR3 sequence: CASSPSGGASGYTF. The CDR3, as DNA: TGTGCCAGCAGCCCCTCCGGGGGGGCGAGTGGCTACACCTTC.

The chain has TRBV6-5 and TRBJ1-2; 10 bases align to TRBD1. Trimming took 6 bases from V and 7 from J; bases not matched to a gene: 5. The germline V gene has CDR1 MNHEY and CDR2 SVGAGI. The length of the CDR3 is 13 residues. The CDR3 region has the DNA TGTGCCAGCAGCCTCGGGACAGGGGTTGGCTACACCTTC. This translates into CASSLGTGVGYTF.

The V call is TRBV7-8, the J call TRBJ2-2, with a possible D match to TRBD1 (5 bases). CDR1 is SGHVS and CDR2 is FQNEAQ in the germline V gene. V gave up 5 bases and J gave up 2 bases, with 15 bases separating them. CDR3 length equals 16 residues. The CDR3 protein is CASSLSGAGNTGELFF. Written as DNA, the CDR3 is TGTGCCAGCAGCCTCAGTGGGGCAGGCAACACCGGGGAGCTGTTTTTT.

V is TRBV20-1 and J is TRBJ2-1, with no clear D. The CDR3 loop spans 9 amino acids. V was shortened by 3 bases and J by 10 bases, with 4 bases between the two germline ends. CDR1 is DFQATT and CDR2 is SNEGSKA in the germline V gene (reference sequence). CDR3 sequence reads: CSASGEQFF. The CDR3 region has the DNA TGCAGTGCTAGCGGGGAGCAGTTCTTC.

This chain links TRBV6-5 with TRBJ1-1; no firm D call. Germline V gene data show CDR1 as MNHEY and CDR2 as SVGAGI. The CDR3 is 15 residues long. The germline V and J ends were trimmed by 2 bases and 1 base, with 11 bases remaining between them. The chain's CDR3 is CASSYLGGRNTEAFF. The CDR3 coding sequence is TGTGCCAGCAGTTACCTGGGAGGGCGGAACACTGAAGCTTTCTTT.

V gene TRBV5-4 combines with J gene TRBJ2-7; 8 positions agree with TRBD1. The germline V gene has CDR1 SGHNT and CDR2 YYREEE (reference sequence). The CDR3 length is 14 residues. V lost 3 bases and J lost 3; bases outside the gene matches: 5. The CDR3 region is CASSWDRSFYEQYF. The CDR3 DNA is TGTGCCAGCAGCTGGGACAGGAGCTTCTACGAGCAGTACTTC.

V usage is TRBV30 and J usage is TRBJ2-4; 9 bases agree with TRBD1. With 0 bases clipped from V and 4 bases from J, the junction kept 7 bases outside the gene matches. This CDR3 has 16 amino acids. Germline values: CDR1 GTSNPN, CDR2 SVGIG (reference sequence). The CDR3 DNA follows: TGTGCCTGGAGTGTACTCGCCGGGACAGGGAAAAACATTCAGTACTTC. Encoded protein: CAWSVLAGTGKNIQYF.

The gene calls are TRBV19 and TRBJ1-5; 11 nucleotides agree with TRBD1. Germline CDR1 is LNHDA and CDR2 is SQIVND (reference sequence). This CDR3 contains 18 residues. Trimming took 5 bases from V and 0 from J; bases not matched to a gene: 9. CDR3 residues: CASSPRPGTGGSNQPQHF. Here the CDR3 DNA reads TGTGCCAGTAGTCCCCGTCCCGGGACAGGGGGTAGCAATCAGCCCCAGCATTTT.

V usage is TRBV5-6 and J usage is TRBJ1-1; 10 bases fit TRBD1. Unmatched junction bases numbered 11, after V lost 6 bases and J lost 6 bases. Germline values: CDR1 SGHDT, CDR2 YYEEEE. The CDR3 has 15 amino acids. CDR3 sequence: CASTVPGQGSSEAFF. As DNA, the CDR3 is TGTGCCAGCACCGTGCCGGGACAGGGGAGTTCTGAAGCTTTCTTT.

This chain uses TRBV4-1 with TRBJ1-4; 8 positions match TRBD1. The CDR3 covers 16 residues. CDR1 and CDR2 (germline): MGHRA, YSYEKL. V trimming: 1 base; J trimming: 8 bases; junction bases outside the gene matches: 9. This CDR3 is CASSQAQGVLKEKLFF. As DNA, the CDR3 is TGCGCCAGCAGCCAAGCACAGGGGGTACTTAAGGAAAAACTGTTTTTT.

This clone has just one count. Compared with germline, one end of the junction differs, possibly owing to a read error. The same CDR3 also results from other DNA sequences found in this sample. The chain employs TRBV3-1 (or the pseudogene TRBV3-2) and TRBJ1-1, with D unresolved. CDR1 and CDR2 (germline): LGHDT, YNNKEL (reference sequence). CDR3 length equals 14 residues. For the CDR3, the DNA is TGTGCCAGCAGCCAAGAGGAGAAAGTGACTGAAGCCTTCTTT. This sequence encodes CASSQEEKVTEAFF.

The CDR3 DNA sequence: TGTGCCAGCAGCGCCCGACAGCGACCCTCTGGAAACACCATATATTTT. This translates into CASSARQRPSGNTIYF. This sequence joins TRBV28 and TRBJ1-3; a possible D gene is TRBD1 (5 bases). The ends were cut back, 6 bases at V and 0 bases at J, with 15 bases in the middle. Germline V gene lookup returns CDR1 MDHEN and CDR2 SYDVKM. This CDR3 spans 16 amino acids.

This rearrangement joins TRBV5-6 to TRBJ1-4, with 8 bases matching TRBD1. Germline CDR1 reads SGHDT; CDR2 reads YYEEEE. The CDR3 spans 18 residues. Trimming removed 1 base from V and 0 bases from J; junction bases left unmatched: 8. DNA for the CDR3: TGTGCCAGCAGCTTGATGGCAGGGGGCACGACAACTAATGAAAAACTGTTTTTT. This gives the protein CASSLMAGGTTTNEKLFF.

The chain uses TRBV12-5 and TRBJ2-1, with no clear D. Trimming shortened V by 2 bases and J by 13 bases, and 15 bases separated the two germline ends. The germline CDR1 and CDR2 sequences are LGHNT and FRNRAP. The CDR3 runs to 13 residues. CDR3 loop: CASGLQISGNQFF. The CDR3 nucleotides are TGTGCTAGTGGTTTGCAAATTTCCGGTAATCAGTTCTTC.

The chain carries TRBV5-6 and TRBJ2-7; maybe TRBD2 (5 bases). The CDR3 spans 13 residues. Trimming took off 4 bases at V and 5 bases at J, with 13 bases between the two ends. CDR1 is SGHDT and CDR2 is YYEEEE in the germline V gene. The CDR3 protein is CASSRGLGNEQYV. The CDR3 region has the DNA TGTGCCAGCAGCCGTGGACTGGGGAACGAGCAGTACGTC.

The chain has TRBV5-1 and TRBJ2-1; perhaps TRBD1 as D (6 bases). The ends were cut back, 0 bases at V and 7 bases at J, with 11 bases in the middle. The CDR3 runs to 14 residues. From germline, CDR1 is SGHRS and CDR2 YFSETQ. CDR3 in DNA: TGCGCCAGCAGCTTGGGGGGGCCAGGGAATGAGCAGTTCTTC. It encodes CASSLGGPGNEQFF.